These T cell receptor beta chains were read from a single sample in a study of OX40 agonist ivuxolimab in advanced cancers. Data came from immunoSEQ multiplex PCR; TCRdb stores just in-frame clones and leaves some out. In the table there are tens of thousands of clones, approximately 80% of which are singletons. Sequencing used CD4+ or CD8+ T cells sorted from blood, obtained in a trial of the OX40 agonist ivuxolimab. The receptors originated from an adult with an advanced solid tumor such as melanoma, head and neck, liver or kidney cancer. The CDR3 runs from the conserved cysteine through the conserved F or W. D genes are given only for firm matches. Size is omitted from some rows. Given values are once, few, many or a class for expanded clones.

clone_size d_call j_call v_call cdr3_nt cdr3_aa
NA TRBD1 TRBJ1-2 TRBV7-3 TGTGCCAGCAGTCTTGGACAGGGCAATGGCTACACCTTC CASSLGQGNGYTF
NA NA TRBJ2-3 TRBV9 TGTGCCAGCAGCGTACGGGACGCTCAGAATACGCAGTATTTT CASSVRDAQNTQYF
once NA TRBJ1-6 TRBV30 TGTGCCTGGACCCATCCCGGGAATTCACCCCTCCACTTT CAWTHPGNSPLHF
NA NA TRBJ2-1 TRBV5-6 TGTGCCAGCAGCTCATATGGCAGTAACAATGAGCAGTTCTTC CASSSYGSNNEQFF
many NA TRBJ1-1 TRBV5-1 TGCGCCAGCAGCTTGCCATCGAGTATCACTGAAGCTTTCTTT CASSLPSSITEAFF
NA TRBD2 TRBJ2-3 TRBV5-1 TGCGCCAGCAGCAATAGACTAGCGGGAGCGGGAGATACGCAGTATTTT CASSNRLAGAGDTQYF
NA TRBD2 TRBJ2-3 TRBV4-1 TGCGCCAGCAGCCAAGAGGCCATAGCGGGAGGGGAGGCAGATACGCAGTATTTT CASSQEAIAGGEADTQYF
NA TRBD1 TRBJ1-2 TRBV7-3 TGTGCCAGCAGCCCAGCAGGGACAGGGGGCGAAGGCTACACCTTC CASSPAGTGGEGYTF
NA NA TRBJ1-4 TRBV5-1 TGCGCCAGCGGGGTGGGTTCAACTAATGAAAAACTGTTTTTT CASGVGSTNEKLFF
NA TRBD2 TRBJ2-3 TRBV18 TGTGCCAGCTCATCCTCTCCGGGACTAGTAACAGATACGCAGTATTTT CASSSSPGLVTDTQYF
NA TRBD2 TRBJ2-5 TRBV15 TGTGCCACCAGCAGGCGGGTGGGAGCGGGAGGGGAGACCCAGTACTTC CATSRRVGAGGETQYF
few TRBD1 TRBJ1-6 TRBV30 TGTGCCTGGAGTACCCCGGGACAGGTCCATTCACCCCTCCACTTT CAWSTPGQVHSPLHF
NA NA TRBJ1-1 TRBV28 TGTGCCAGCAGTTTAATATCGGGGGTGTCTTTCTTT CASSLISGVSFF
NA NA TRBJ1-4 TRBV28 TGTGCCAGCAGTTTATGGGCAGGGATGATGGCAACTAATGAAAAACTGTTTTTT CASSLWAGMMATNEKLFF
few TRBD2 TRBJ2-2 TRBV9 TGTGCCAGCAGCGTAGCTCTGACTAGCGGGGGACGGAACACCGGGGAGCTGTTTTTT CASSVALTSGGRNTGELFF
NA TRBD1 TRBJ1-1 TRBV9 TGTGCCAGCAGCGGCCGGACAGGGATATACACTGAAGCTTTCTTT CASSGRTGIYTEAFF
NA NA TRBJ2-5 TRBV19 TGTGCCAGTAGGGCCCGCCGGGGTGGTGGGATCCGAGAGACCCAGTACTTC CASRARRGGGIRETQYF
few NA TRBJ2-7 TRBV30 TGTGCCTGGAGTCCGACTAGCTACGAGCAGTACTTC CAWSPTSYEQYF
NA NA TRBJ2-5 TRBV28 TGTGCCAGCAGTGGGAGCGGGTCTCAAGAGACCCAGTACTTC CASSGSGSQETQYF